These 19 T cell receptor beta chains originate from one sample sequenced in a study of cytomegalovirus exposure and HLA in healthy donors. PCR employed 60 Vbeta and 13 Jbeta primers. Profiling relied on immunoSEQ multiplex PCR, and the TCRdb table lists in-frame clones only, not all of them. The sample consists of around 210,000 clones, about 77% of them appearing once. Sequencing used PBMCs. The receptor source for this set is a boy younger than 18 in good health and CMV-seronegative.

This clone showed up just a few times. CDR3 DNA sequence: TGCGCCAGCTGGTCGCCCGGACAGGGTCGGACTGAAGCTTTCTTT. Protein: CASWSPGQGRTEAFF. The rearrangement joins TRBV5-1 to TRBJ1-1; TRBD1 matches 8 bases. Germline lookup yields CDR1 SGHRS and CDR2 YFSETQ. Trimming cost V 7 bases and J 5 bases; bases outside gene matches: 13. The CDR3 contains 15 residues.

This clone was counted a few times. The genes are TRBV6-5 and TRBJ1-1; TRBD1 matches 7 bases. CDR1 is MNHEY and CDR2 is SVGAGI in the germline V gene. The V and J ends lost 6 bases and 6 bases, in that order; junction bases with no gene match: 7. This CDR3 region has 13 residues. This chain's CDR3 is CASSHQGGAEAFF. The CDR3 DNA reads TGTGCCAGCAGCCACCAGGGGGGCGCTGAAGCTTTCTTT.

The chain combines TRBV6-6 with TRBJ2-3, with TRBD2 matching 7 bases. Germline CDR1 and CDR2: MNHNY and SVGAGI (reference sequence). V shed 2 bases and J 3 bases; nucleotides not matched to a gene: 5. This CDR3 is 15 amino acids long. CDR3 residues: CASSYVKGGTDTQYF. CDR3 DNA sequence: TGTGCCAGCAGTTACGTCAAGGGAGGGACAGATACGCAGTATTTT.

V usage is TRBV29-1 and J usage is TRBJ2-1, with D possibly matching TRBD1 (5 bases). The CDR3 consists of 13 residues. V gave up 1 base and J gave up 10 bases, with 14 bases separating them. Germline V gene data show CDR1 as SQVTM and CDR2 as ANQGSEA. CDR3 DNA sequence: TGCAGCGTTGAAGGCGCAGGGCAGGACGAGCAGTTCTTC. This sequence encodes CSVEGAGQDEQFF.

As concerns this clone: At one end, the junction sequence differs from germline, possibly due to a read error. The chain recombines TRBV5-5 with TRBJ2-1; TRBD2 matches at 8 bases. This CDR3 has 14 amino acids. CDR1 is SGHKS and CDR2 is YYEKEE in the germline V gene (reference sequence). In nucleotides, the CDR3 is TGTGCCAGCAGCTTGGTTGGGACAAATCCGGGAGGGGTCTTC. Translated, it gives CASSLVGTNPGGVF.

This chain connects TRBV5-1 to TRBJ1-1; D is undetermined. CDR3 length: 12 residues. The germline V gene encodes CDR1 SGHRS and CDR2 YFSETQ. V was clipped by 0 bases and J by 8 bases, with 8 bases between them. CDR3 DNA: TGCGCCAGCAGCTTGGGAGCGGGAGAAGCTTTCTTT. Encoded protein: CASSLGAGEAFF.

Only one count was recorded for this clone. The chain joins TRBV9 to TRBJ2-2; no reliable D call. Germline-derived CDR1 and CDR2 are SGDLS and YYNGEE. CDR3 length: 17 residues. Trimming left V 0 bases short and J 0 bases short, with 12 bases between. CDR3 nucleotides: TGTGCCAGCAGCGTAGTAACGGGTTACTCGAACACCGGGGAGCTGTTTTTT. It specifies CASSVVTGYSNTGELFF.

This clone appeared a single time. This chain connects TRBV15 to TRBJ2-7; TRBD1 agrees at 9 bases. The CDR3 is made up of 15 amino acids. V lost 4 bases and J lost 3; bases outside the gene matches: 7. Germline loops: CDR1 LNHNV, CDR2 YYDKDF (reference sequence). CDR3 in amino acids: CATSTQQGADYEQYF. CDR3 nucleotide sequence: TGTGCCACCAGCACCCAACAGGGGGCCGACTACGAGCAGTACTTC.

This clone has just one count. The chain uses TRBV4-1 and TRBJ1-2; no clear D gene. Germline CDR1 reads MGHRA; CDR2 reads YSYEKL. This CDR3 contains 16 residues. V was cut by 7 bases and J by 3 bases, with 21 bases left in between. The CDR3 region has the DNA TGCGCCAGCACCCACAACCCCCGGGAGGGCTACTATGGCTACACCTTC. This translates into CASTHNPREGYYGYTF.

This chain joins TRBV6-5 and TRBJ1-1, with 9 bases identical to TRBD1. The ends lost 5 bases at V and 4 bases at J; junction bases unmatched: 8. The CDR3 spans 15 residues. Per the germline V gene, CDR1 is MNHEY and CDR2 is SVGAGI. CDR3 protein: CASSLQGARTTEAFF. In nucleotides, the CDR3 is TGTGCCAGCAGTCTACAGGGGGCGAGGACCACTGAAGCTTTCTTT.

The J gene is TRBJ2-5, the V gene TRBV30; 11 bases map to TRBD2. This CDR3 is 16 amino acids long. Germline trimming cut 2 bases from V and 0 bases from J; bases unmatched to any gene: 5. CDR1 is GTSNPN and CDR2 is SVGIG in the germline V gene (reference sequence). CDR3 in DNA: TGTGCCTGGAGTCTTTCTAGCGGGAGGAACCAAGAGACCCAGTACTTC. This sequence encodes CAWSLSSGRNQETQYF.

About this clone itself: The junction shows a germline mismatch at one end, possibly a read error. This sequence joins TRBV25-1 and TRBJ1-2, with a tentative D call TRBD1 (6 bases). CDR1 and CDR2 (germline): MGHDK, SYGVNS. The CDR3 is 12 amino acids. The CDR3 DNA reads TGTGCCAGCAGTGAATATCGTGGGGGCACCCTCTTC. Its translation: CASSEYRGGTLF.

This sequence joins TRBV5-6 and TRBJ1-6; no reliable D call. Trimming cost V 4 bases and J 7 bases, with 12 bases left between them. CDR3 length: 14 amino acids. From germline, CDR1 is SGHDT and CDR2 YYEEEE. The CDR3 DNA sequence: TGTGCCAGCAGCCGGCGGTCCCGAAATTCACCCCTCCACTTT. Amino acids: CASSRRSRNSPLHF.

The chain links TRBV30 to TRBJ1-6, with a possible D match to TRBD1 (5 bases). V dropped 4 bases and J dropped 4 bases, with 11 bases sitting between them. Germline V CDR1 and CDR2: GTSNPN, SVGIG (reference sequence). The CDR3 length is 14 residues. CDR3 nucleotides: TGTGCCTGGACGGGACTGCAGTATAATTCACCCCTCCACTTT. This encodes CAWTGLQYNSPLHF.

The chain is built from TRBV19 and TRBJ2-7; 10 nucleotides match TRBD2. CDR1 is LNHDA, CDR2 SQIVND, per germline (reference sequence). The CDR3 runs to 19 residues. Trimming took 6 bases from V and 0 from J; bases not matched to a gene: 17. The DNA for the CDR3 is TGTGCCAGTAGCGCCGCACAGGGGCAGGTAGCGGGAGGCTCCTACGAGCAGTACTTC. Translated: CASSAAQGQVAGGSYEQYF.

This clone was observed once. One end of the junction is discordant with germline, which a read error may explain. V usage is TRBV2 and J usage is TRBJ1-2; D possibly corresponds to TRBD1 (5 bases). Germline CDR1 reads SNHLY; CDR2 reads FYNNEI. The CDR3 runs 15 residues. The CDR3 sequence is CASSEVGTTNYGYTF. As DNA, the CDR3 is TGTGCCAGCAGTGAAGTTGGGACTACGAACTACGGCTACACCTTC.

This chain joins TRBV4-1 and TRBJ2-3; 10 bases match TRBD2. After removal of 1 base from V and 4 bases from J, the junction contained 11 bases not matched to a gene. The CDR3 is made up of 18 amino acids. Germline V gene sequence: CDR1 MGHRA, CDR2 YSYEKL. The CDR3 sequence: CASSQVAGGPLGPDTQYF. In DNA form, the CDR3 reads TGCGCCAGCAGCCAAGTAGCGGGGGGCCCTTTGGGGCCAGATACGCAGTATTTT.

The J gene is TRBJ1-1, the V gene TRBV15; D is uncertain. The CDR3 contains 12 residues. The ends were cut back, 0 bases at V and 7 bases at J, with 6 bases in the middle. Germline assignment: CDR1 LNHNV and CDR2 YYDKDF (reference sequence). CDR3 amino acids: CATSRDRGEAFF. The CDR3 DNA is TGTGCCACCAGCAGAGATCGGGGTGAAGCTTTCTTT.

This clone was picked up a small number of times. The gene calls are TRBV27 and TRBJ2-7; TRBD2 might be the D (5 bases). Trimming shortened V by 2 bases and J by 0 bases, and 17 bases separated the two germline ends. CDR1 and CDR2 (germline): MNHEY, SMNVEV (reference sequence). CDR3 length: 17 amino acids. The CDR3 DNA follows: TGTGCCAGCAGTTTACCGCCGCCACGGGGTTACTCCTACGAGCAGTACTTC. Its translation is CASSLPPPRGYSYEQYF.